This passage covers 8 T cell receptor beta chains from one sample sequenced in a study of blood T cell repertoires in COVID-19. Clones were sequenced by immunoSEQ multiplex PCR, and TCRdb holds only the in-frame ones, with some missing. The sample comprises 95,000 to 110,000 clones, more than 80% of which are singletons, and around 12% rests with the top ten. Sequencing was performed on peripheral blood. The receptors come from a human donor in a cohort sampled during active COVID-19.

The CDR3 DNA sequence: TGCGCCAGCAGCTTGGCCCCGGGGGGCGACTATGGCTACACCTTC. This gives the protein CASSLAPGGDYGYTF. The J gene is TRBJ1-2, the V gene TRBV5-1, with D perhaps TRBD1 (6 bases). The CDR3 runs to 15 residues. Germline lookup yields CDR1 SGHRS and CDR2 YFSETQ. The V and J ends lost 0 bases and 3 bases respectively, with 12 bases between them.

The chain recombines TRBV18 with TRBJ1-1, with 7 bases lining up with TRBD1. There are 13 residues in the CDR3. The germline gives CDR1 KGHSH, CDR2 LQKENI. V was pared by 3 bases and J by 7 bases, with 5 bases of the junction left unmatched. The CDR3 DNA is TGTGCCAGCTCACCGGCCAGGGGGAATGAAGCTTTCTTT. This gives the protein CASSPARGNEAFF.

The CDR3, as DNA: TGTGCCAGCAGCTTAGGCCAGCCCCGGGGTGAGCAGTTCTTC. Its protein product is CASSLGQPRGEQFF. V is TRBV7-3 and J is TRBJ2-1; D is possibly TRBD2 (5 bases). Germline-derived CDR1 and CDR2 are SGHTA and FQGTGA. This CDR3 spans 14 amino acids. The germline V and J ends were trimmed by 2 bases and 9 bases, with 14 bases remaining between them.

The chain joins TRBV5-4 to TRBJ1-3; weak D call: TRBD1 (5 bases). The length of the CDR3 is 15 residues. CDR1 and CDR2 from the germline V gene are SGHNT and YYREEE (reference sequence). V was trimmed by 3 bases and J by 0 bases, leaving 10 bases between them. The CDR3 region is CASSYWTRSGNTIYF. The CDR3 coding sequence is TGTGCCAGCAGCTACTGGACACGCTCTGGAAACACCATATATTTT.

This chain uses TRBV7-9 with TRBJ2-5; no reliable D call. Germline CDR1 SEHNR, CDR2 FQNEAQ (reference sequence). The CDR3 sequence is 16 residues long. The ends were cut back, 5 bases at V and 3 bases at J, with 19 bases in the middle. The CDR3 sequence: CASSLAPLDVEETQYF. The CDR3 DNA is TGTGCCAGCAGCCTCGCTCCGCTAGATGTGGAAGAGACCCAGTACTTC.

This clone came up a few times. V and J are TRBV3-1 (or the pseudogene TRBV3-2) and TRBJ1-4; a possible D gene is TRBD1 (6 bases). This CDR3 has 16 residues. V lost 4 bases and J 8 bases, leaving 20 bases between the germline ends. Germline CDR1 and CDR2: LGHDT and YNNKEL (reference sequence). DNA of the CDR3: TGTGCCAGCAGCCGGACTTGGCAGGGGATTAAGGAAAAACTGTTTTTT. Translating it yields CASSRTWQGIKEKLFF.

The chain combines TRBV7-2 with TRBJ2-1, with D uncertain. The CDR3 runs 12 residues. Looked up from germline, CDR1 is SGHTA and CDR2 is FQGNSA. Trimming cost V 4 bases and J 4 bases, with 5 bases left between them. CDR3 DNA sequence: TGTGCCAGCAGCTCCCTATACAATGAGCAGTTCTTC. It codes for CASSSLYNEQFF.

The chain joins TRBV2 to TRBJ2-2; possibly TRBD2 for D (5 bases). The V gene's germline CDR1 is SNHLY and CDR2 FYNNEI. Trimming took 2 bases from V and 4 from J, leaving 11 bases between them. The CDR3 has 15 amino acids. The CDR3 coding sequence is TGTGCCAGCAGTGAACGGGGAGAGGGCACCGGGGAGCTGTTTTTT. Translation: CASSERGEGTGELFF.